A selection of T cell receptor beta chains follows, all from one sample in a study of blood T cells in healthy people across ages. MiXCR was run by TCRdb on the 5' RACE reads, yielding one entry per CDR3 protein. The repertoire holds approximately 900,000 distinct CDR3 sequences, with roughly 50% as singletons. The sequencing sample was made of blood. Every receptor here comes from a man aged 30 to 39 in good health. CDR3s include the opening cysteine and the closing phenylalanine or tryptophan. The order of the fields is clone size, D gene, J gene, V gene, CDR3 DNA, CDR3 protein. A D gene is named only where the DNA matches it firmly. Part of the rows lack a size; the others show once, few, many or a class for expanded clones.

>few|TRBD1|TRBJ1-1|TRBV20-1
TGCAGTGCTGGGAGGGGGCAGGCTGAAGCTTTCTTT
CSAGRGQAEAFF
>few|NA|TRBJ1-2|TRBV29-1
TGCAGCGTTGAATCGGCCGCTTTTTTAGGCTACACCTTC
CSVESAAFLGYTF
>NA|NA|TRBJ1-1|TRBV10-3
TGTGCCATCAGTGATACAGGGAGTATGAACACTGAAGCTTTCTTT
CAISDTGSMNTEAFF
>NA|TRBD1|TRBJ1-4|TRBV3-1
TGTGCCGCCTCCGGGACAGCTAATGAAAAACTGTTTTTT
CAASGTANEKLFF
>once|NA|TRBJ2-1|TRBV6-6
TGTGCCAGCAGTAATGGACTAACGCACAATGAGCAGTTCTTC
CASSNGLTHNEQFF
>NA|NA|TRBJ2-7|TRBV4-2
TGTGCCAGCAGCCAAGATAATCCCGGGCCCTACGAGCAGTACTTC
CASSQDNPGPYEQYF
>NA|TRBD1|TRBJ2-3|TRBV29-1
TGCAGCGTAAAGGACAGGGTTTCAGATACGCAGTATTTT
CSVKDRVSDTQYF
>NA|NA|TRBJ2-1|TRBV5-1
TGCGCCAGCAGCATACCAGTTCCTTACAATGAGAAGTTCTTC
CASSIPVPYNEKFF
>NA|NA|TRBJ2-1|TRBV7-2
TGTGCCAGCTGGGTTAGGCATGAGCAGTTCTTC
CASWVRHEQFF
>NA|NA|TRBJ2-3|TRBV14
TGTGCCAGCAGCCTCCTATCTGGGGGGCTGAGAGATACGCAGTATTTT
CASSLLSGGLRDTQYF
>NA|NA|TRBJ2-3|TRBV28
TGTGCCAGCGCGACCAGGCTAGTCACGCAGTATTTT
CASATRLVTQYF
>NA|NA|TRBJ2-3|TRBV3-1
TGTGCCAGCACCTCAAGGGGATGGGGGACAGATACGCAGTATTTT
CASTSRGWGTDTQYF
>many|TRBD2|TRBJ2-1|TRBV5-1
TGCGCCAGCAGCTTGACTAGCGGGGGCAATGAGCAGTTCTTC
CASSLTSGGNEQFF
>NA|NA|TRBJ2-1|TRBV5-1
TGCGCCAGCAGCCTCACTTGGGACACCTCTTACAATGAGCAGTTCTTC
CASSLTWDTSYNEQFF
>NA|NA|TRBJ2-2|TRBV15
TGTGCCACCAGCAGAGAAGGGGCAGGGAACACCGGGGAGCTGTTTTTT
CATSREGAGNTGELFF
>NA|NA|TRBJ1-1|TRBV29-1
TGCAGCGTCTACGGGGCGGCTGAAGCTTTCTTT
CSVYGAAEAFF
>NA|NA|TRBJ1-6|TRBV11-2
TGTGTCAGCAGAGACTCAGGACAGACTCTGTTATCACCCCTCCACTTT
CVSRDSGQTLLSPLHF
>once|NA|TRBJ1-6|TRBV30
TGCGATCGGGTATACGGCTCACCCCTCCACTTT
CDRVYGSPLHF
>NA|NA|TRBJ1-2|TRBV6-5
TGTGCCAGCAGCATCGAGGGGGGCAGGTTGGGTGGCTACACCTTC
CASSIEGGRLGGYTF
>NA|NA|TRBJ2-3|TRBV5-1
TGCGCCAGCAGCTTGGAGGGCAGGACTAGCACAGATACGCAGTATTTT
CASSLEGRTSTDTQYF
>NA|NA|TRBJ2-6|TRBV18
TGTGCCAGCTCACCTAGTGCAGGGGCCAACGTCCTGACTTTC
CASSPSAGANVLTF
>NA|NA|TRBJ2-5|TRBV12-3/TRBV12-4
TGTGCCAGCAGCCGGGAGACCGGGGCCCAAGAGACCCAGTACTTC
CASSRETGAQETQYF
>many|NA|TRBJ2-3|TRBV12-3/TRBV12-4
TGTGCCAGCAGTTTTGCAGGGAGCACAGATACGCAGTATTTT
CASSFAGSTDTQYF
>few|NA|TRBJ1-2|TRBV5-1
TGCGCCAGCAAGCAGACGGGTGCCGGTGGCTACACCTTC
CASKQTGAGGYTF
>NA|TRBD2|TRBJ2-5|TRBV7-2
TGTGCCAGCAGCTCTCGCGCAGGACTAGCGGGCAATGAGCAGTACTTC
CASSSRAGLAGNEQYF
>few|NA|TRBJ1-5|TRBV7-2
TGTGCCAGCAGTAAACAGGGAAGTTGGAGCAATCAGCCCCAGCATTTT
CASSKQGSWSNQPQHF
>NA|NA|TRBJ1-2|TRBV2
TGTGCCATCAGCCCGATTCCTGGCTACACCTTC
CAISPIPGYTF
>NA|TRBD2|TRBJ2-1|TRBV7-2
TGTGCCAGCAGCTCGAGGACTAGCGGGCGATTAAATGAGCAGTTCTTC
CASSSRTSGRLNEQFF
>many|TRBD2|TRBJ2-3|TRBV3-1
TGTGCCAGCAGCCAATTTAAGCGGGGGGGCACAGATACGCAGTATTTT
CASSQFKRGGTDTQYF
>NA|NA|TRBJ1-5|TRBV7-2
TGTGCCAGCAGCTTAGCCACTGCCACTGTGCGGCAGCCCCAGCATTTT
CASSLATATVRQPQHF
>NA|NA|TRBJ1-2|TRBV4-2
TGTGCCAGCAGCCAAGATGGTGGCGGTTCTAACTATGGCTACACCTTC
CASSQDGGGSNYGYTF
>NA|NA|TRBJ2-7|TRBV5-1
TGTGCCAGCAGCCTCCGCGGGGAGACCTACGAGCAGTACTTC
CASSLRGETYEQYF
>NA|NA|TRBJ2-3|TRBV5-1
TGCGCCAGCAGCTTGGCCCCTCTGGACCAGATCACAGATACGCAGTATTTT
CASSLAPLDQITDTQYF
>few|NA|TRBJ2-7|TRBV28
TGTGCCAGCAGTAAGGGATGGGGCACTAGTTACCCATTCGAGCAGTACTTC
CASSKGWGTSYPFEQYF
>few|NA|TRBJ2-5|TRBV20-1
TGCAGTGCTAGAGTTAGCGGAACAGAGACCCAGTACTTC
CSARVSGTETQYF
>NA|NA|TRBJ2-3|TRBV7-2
TGTGCCAGCAGCGGGCGGGCTAGCACAGATACGCAGTATTTT
CASSGRASTDTQYF
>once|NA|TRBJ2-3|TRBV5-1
TGCGCCAGCAGGTTCGCAGGGAGTGGAGATACGCAGTATTTT
CASRFAGSGDTQYF
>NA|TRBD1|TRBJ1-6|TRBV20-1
TGCAGTGCTAGACTTGGGACAGCCTCCCTTAATTCACCCCTCCACTTT
CSARLGTASLNSPLHF
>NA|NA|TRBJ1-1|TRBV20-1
TGCAGTGCTAGAGATCAAGGGCAGGGGTGGACTGAAGCTTTCTTT
CSARDQGQGWTEAFF
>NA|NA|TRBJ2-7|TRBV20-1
TGCAGTGCTAGAAGTCGGTCAGGGTTCTACGAGCAGTACTTC
CSARSRSGFYEQYF